Below are 28 T cell receptor beta chains sequenced from a single sample in a study of cytomegalovirus exposure and HLA in healthy donors. The PCR contained 60 Vbeta and 13 Jbeta primers. Data came from immunoSEQ multiplex PCR; TCRdb stores just in-frame clones and leaves some out. The table records some 130,000 clones, 76% of them present only once. Sequencing was carried out using PBMCs. The source of these receptors is a man aged 40-55 years in good health and CMV-seronegative.

The V and J genes are TRBV18 and TRBJ1-6, with D perhaps matching TRBD1 (6 bases). V dropped 5 bases and J dropped 8 bases, with 16 bases sitting between them. The CDR3 is 15 amino acids. The V gene's germline CDR1 is KGHSH and CDR2 LQKENI. This CDR3 reads CASSDRDKRDSPLHF. The CDR3 DNA sequence: TGTGCCAGCTCAGACCGGGACAAACGAGATTCACCCCTCCACTTT.

In DNA, the CDR3 is TGTGCCAGCAGTTTATTGACAGGGGGTGCAACTAATGAAAAACTGTTTTTT. It is translated as CASSLLTGGATNEKLFF. The chain uses TRBV27 and TRBJ1-4, with 9 bases identical to TRBD1. V was pared by 1 base and J by 0 bases, with 3 bases of the junction left unmatched. The CDR3 contains 17 residues. CDR1 and CDR2 from the germline V gene are MNHEY and SMNVEV (reference sequence).

This rearrangement joins TRBV28 to TRBJ2-3; TRBD1 matches 8 bases. V lost 6 bases, J lost 1 base, and 9 bases stayed unmatched. Germline assignment: CDR1 MDHEN and CDR2 SYDVKM. The CDR3 covers 16 residues. The CDR3 DNA follows: TGTGCCAGCAGCCCAAGGACAGGGCTTGGCACAGATACGCAGTATTTT. Protein: CASSPRTGLGTDTQYF. Together with reference TRBV28 and TRBJ2-3, the CDR3 gives the full variable domain: DVKVTQSSRYLVKRTGEKVFLECVQDMDHENMFWYRQDPGLGLRLIYFSYDVKMKEKGDIPEGYSVSREKKERFSLILESASTNQTSMYLCASSPRTGLGTDTQYFGPGTRLTVL.

Comments on this clone: Other nucleotide sequences from this sample produce the same CDR3. This chain uses TRBV18 with TRBJ1-1; possibly TRBD1 for D (5 bases). Trimming shortened V by 3 bases and J by 0 bases, and 8 bases separated the two germline ends. Germline V lookup: CDR1 KGHSH, CDR2 LQKENI. This CDR3 comprises 14 residues. CDR3 protein: CASSPTALNTEAFF. The CDR3 bases are TGTGCCAGCTCACCGACAGCCTTGAACACTGAAGCTTTCTTT.

The V and J genes are TRBV7-3 and TRBJ2-1; 7 bases align to TRBD1. This CDR3 has 16 amino acids. V shed 5 bases, J shed 7 bases, and the junction held 14 bases outside the gene matches. Germline values: CDR1 SGHTA, CDR2 FQGTGA. This CDR3 reads CASSPGGSVPGNEQFF. The CDR3 coding sequence is TGTGCCAGCAGCCCAGGGGGAAGCGTACCGGGGAATGAGCAGTTCTTC.

The chain uses TRBV4-3 and TRBJ1-1, with unresolved D. This CDR3 comprises 15 residues. Germline values: CDR1 LGHNA, CDR2 YSLEER. The V gene lost 0 bases and the J gene lost 1 base, with 9 bases spanning the gap. The CDR3 sequence: CASSQDVWQNTEAFF. The DNA for the CDR3 is TGCGCCAGCAGCCAAGATGTATGGCAGAACACTGAAGCTTTCTTT.

V and J are TRBV27 and TRBJ1-2, with a weak D call TRBD1 (6 bases). Germline-derived CDR1 and CDR2 are MNHEY and SMNVEV (reference sequence). The CDR3 is made up of 12 amino acids. Between the trimmed V and J ends, which lost 3 bases and 7 bases, there was a span of 9 bases. CDR3 in amino acids: CASSFTGSGYTF. CDR3 coding DNA: TGTGCCAGCAGTTTTACAGGGTCTGGCTACACCTTC.

The chain recombines TRBV9 with TRBJ2-1; 7 bases match TRBD2. Germline V gene sequence: CDR1 SGDLS, CDR2 YYNGEE. This CDR3 has 16 residues. Trimming took 0 bases from V and 8 from J; bases not matched to a gene: 11. The CDR3 sequence: CASSVAPAGEGYEQFF. The CDR3 DNA reads as TGTGCCAGCAGCGTAGCCCCCGCGGGAGAAGGGTATGAGCAGTTCTTC.

The CDR3 reads CASSLSGTIEQYF. CDR3 nucleotides: TGTGCCAGCAGCTTGTCAGGAACGATCGAGCAGTACTTC. J is TRBJ2-7 and V is TRBV5-4; D unclear. The V end was cut by 1 base, the J end by 6 bases, with 11 bases between. Germline lookup yields CDR1 SGHNT and CDR2 YYREEE (reference sequence). The CDR3 sequence is 13 residues long.

This chain joins TRBV6-6 and TRBJ1-2; 7 bases match TRBD1. Germline lookup yields CDR1 MNHNY and CDR2 SVGAGI (reference sequence). After removal of 5 bases from V and 6 bases from J, the junction contained 9 bases not matched to a gene. CDR3 length equals 14 residues. The CDR3 is CASSLSRQGDGYTF. CDR3 DNA sequence: TGTGCCAGCAGTCTCTCGAGGCAGGGGGATGGCTACACCTTC.

This rearrangement joins TRBV30 to TRBJ1-2; 9 nucleotides align to TRBD1. Germline assignment: CDR1 GTSNPN and CDR2 SVGIG (reference sequence). The CDR3 contains 14 residues. J lost 7 bases, V lost 1 base, and 7 bases had no gene match. CDR3 sequence reads: CAWSAYRGLGGYTF. CDR3 nucleotides: TGTGCCTGGAGTGCCTACAGGGGGCTGGGTGGCTACACCTTC.

V is TRBV4-3 and J is TRBJ1-2; the match to TRBD1 covers 10 bases. The CDR3 runs to 15 residues. The junction had 5 bases not matched to a gene; V was cut back by 1 base and J by 6 bases. Per the germline V gene, CDR1 is LGHNA and CDR2 is YSLEER. The CDR3 spells CASSQVTGGRNGYTF. The CDR3 bases are TGCGCCAGCAGCCAAGTGACAGGGGGCCGGAATGGCTACACCTTC.

This clone was seen more than once but under ten times. This sequence joins TRBV4-2 and TRBJ1-2; 8 nucleotides match TRBD1. The CDR3 is 15 residues long. The V gene end was trimmed by 2 bases and the J gene end by 4 bases; junction bases not matched to a gene: 6. Looked up from germline, CDR1 is LGHNA and CDR2 is YNFKEQ. This CDR3 is CASSQTGQGGYGYTF. As DNA, the CDR3 is TGTGCCAGCAGCCAAACAGGACAGGGCGGCTATGGCTACACCTTC.

As concerns this clone: In the same sample, other DNA sequences code for this CDR3. This chain uses TRBV13 with TRBJ2-5; TRBD1 matches at 8 bases. The V gene end was trimmed by 1 base and the J gene end by 3 bases; junction bases not matched to a gene: 1. The CDR3 runs 14 residues. Germline CDR1 and CDR2: PRHDT and FYEKMQ (reference sequence). CDR3: CASSLETGEETQYF. As DNA, the CDR3 is TGTGCCAGCAGCTTAGAGACAGGGGAAGAGACCCAGTACTTC. Full variable domain (missing parts from reference TRBV13 and TRBJ2-5): AAGVIQSPRHLIKEKRETATLKCYPIPRHDTVYWYQQGPGQDPQFLISFYEKMQSDKGSIPDRFSAQQFSDYHSELNMSSLELGDSALYFCASSLETGEETQYFGPGTRLLVL.

The chain combines TRBV7-2 with TRBJ1-6; a weak D match, TRBD1 (6 bases). This CDR3 is 15 amino acids long. Trimming took off 1 base at V and 7 bases at J, with 11 bases between the two ends. Germline CDR1 SGHTA, CDR2 FQGNSA. The CDR3 protein is CASSLGGRWNSPLHF. The CDR3 bases are TGTGCCAGCAGCTTAGGGGGGCGCTGGAATTCACCCCTCCACTTT.

This chain uses TRBV29-1 with TRBJ1-1, with D unresolved. The germline CDR1 and CDR2 sequences are SQVTM and ANQGSEA. The CDR3 extends over 12 amino acids. The V and J ends lost 3 bases and 7 bases respectively, with 12 bases between them. The CDR3 protein is CSVDNSFVEAFF. The CDR3 nucleotides are TGCAGCGTTGACAACAGCTTCGTTGAAGCTTTCTTT.

The rearrangement links TRBV28 to TRBJ1-3, with D hard to call. The V and J ends lost 6 bases and 4 bases respectively, with 22 bases between them. Germline CDR1 MDHEN, CDR2 SYDVKM. CDR3 length: 17 residues. The CDR3 nucleotides are TGTGCCAGCAGCGCCAGTTCCTGGAGGGTCTCGGGAAACACCATATATTTT. Its translation is CASSASSWRVSGNTIYF.

The chain links TRBV6-4 to TRBJ1-5; 8 bases align to TRBD1. The CDR3 is made up of 15 amino acids. V shed 7 bases, J shed 0 bases, and the junction held 5 bases outside the gene matches. Germline V gene sequence: CDR1 MRHNA, CDR2 SNTAGT. CDR3 protein: CASKRRGLSNQPQHF. The CDR3 nucleotides are TGTGCCAGCAAGCGCAGGGGGCTTAGCAATCAGCCCCAGCATTTT.

This sequence joins TRBV19 and TRBJ1-5; tentative D call: TRBD1 (5 bases). The CDR3 runs 13 residues. In germline, CDR1 is LNHDA, CDR2 SQIVND (reference sequence). V dropped 2 bases and J dropped 6 bases, with 8 bases sitting between them. The CDR3 DNA sequence: TGTGCCAGTAGTATACAGGGCACTCAGCCCCAGCATTTT. This codes for CASSIQGTQPQHF.

The genes are TRBV29-1 and TRBJ1-3; 7 positions match TRBD1. The CDR3 has 14 residues. With 6 bases clipped from V and 1 base from J, the junction kept 6 bases outside the gene matches. Per the germline V gene, CDR1 is SQVTM and CDR2 is ANQGSEA. The CDR3: CSVLRGSSGNTIYF. The CDR3 DNA reads TGCAGCGTCCTCAGGGGGTCTTCTGGAAACACCATATATTTT. Full variable domain (remainder filled in from reference TRBV29-1 and TRBJ1-3): SAVISQKPSRDICQRGTSLTIQCQVDSQVTMMFWYRQQPGQSLTLIATANQGSEATYESGFVIDKFPISRPNLTFSTLTVSNMSPEDSSIYLCSVLRGSSGNTIYFGEGSWLTVV.

A few counts support this clone. The rearrangement uses TRBV27 and TRBJ2-7; TRBD2 agrees at 7 bases. The CDR3 length is 14 residues. The V gene's germline CDR1 is MNHEY and CDR2 SMNVEV (reference sequence). V was clipped by 3 bases and J by 9 bases; unmatched bases: 11. In nucleotides, the CDR3 is TGTGCCAGCAGTTTTGCGGGAGCCGCGAACGGGCAGTACTTC. Residues: CASSFAGAANGQYF.

This clone was found a few times. The rearrangement uses TRBV4-1 and TRBJ2-7; tentative D call: TRBD1 (6 bases). The length of the CDR3 is 18 residues. The germline gives CDR1 MGHRA, CDR2 YSYEKL. Trimming shortened V by 0 bases and J by 5 bases, and 23 bases separated the two germline ends. CDR3 region: CASSQEIWVGTKENEQYF. CDR3 in DNA: TGCGCCAGCAGCCAAGAAATTTGGGTCGGGACAAAGGAGAACGAGCAGTACTTC.

The chain is built from TRBV7-3 and TRBJ2-1; D is undetermined. Trimming took off 3 bases at V and 1 base at J, with 10 bases between the two ends. Germline assignment: CDR1 SGHTA and CDR2 FQGTGA. This CDR3 region has 15 residues. CDR3 sequence (DNA): TGTGCCAGCAGCTTTGCCGTTAGTTCCTACAATGAGCAGTTCTTC. Translating it yields CASSFAVSSYNEQFF.

This chain joins TRBV7-3 and TRBJ2-3; 12 nucleotides match TRBD2. The CDR3 has 15 residues. Germline trimming cut 5 bases from V and 7 bases from J; bases unmatched to any gene: 7. CDR1 and CDR2 from the germline V gene are SGHTA and FQGTGA. The CDR3 loop is CASSATSGSWNTQYF. Here the CDR3 DNA reads TGTGCCAGCAGCGCGACTAGCGGGAGTTGGAATACGCAGTATTTT. Full variable domain (outside the CDR3, taken from reference TRBV7-3 and TRBJ2-3): GAGVSQTPSNKVTEKGKYVELRCDPISGHTALYWYRQSLGQGPEFLIYFQGTGAADDSGLPNDRFFAVRPEGSVSTLKIQRTERGDSAVYLCASSATSGSWNTQYFGPGTRLTVL.

This chain links TRBV9 with TRBJ2-3, with 16 bases lining up with TRBD2. This CDR3 contains 17 residues. Germline CDR1 and CDR2: SGDLS and YYNGEE. The V and J ends lost 2 bases and 6 bases, in that order; junction bases with no gene match: 6. The CDR3 nucleotides read TGTGCCAGCAGCGTCGGGACTAGCGGGAGGGCCAAGGATACGCAGTATTTT. As protein: CASSVGTSGRAKDTQYF.

The chain is built from TRBV10-3 and TRBJ1-2; TRBD1 aligns across 10 bases. The length of the CDR3 is 14 residues. V lost 10 bases and J lost 8; bases outside the gene matches: 13. From germline, CDR1 is ENHRY and CDR2 SYGVKD. The CDR3 protein is CATGQGTDPLGYTF. The DNA of the CDR3 is TGTGCCACGGGACAGGGGACGGACCCTCTAGGCTACACCTTC.

This chain connects TRBV4-1 to TRBJ1-6; D is undetermined. V shed 1 base and J shed 6 bases, with 10 bases lying between them. Germline-derived CDR1 and CDR2 are MGHRA and YSYEKL. The CDR3 is 15 amino acids. The CDR3 DNA reads as TGCGCCAGCAGCCAAGCGCCGGGGAGTAATTCACCCCTCCACTTT. It encodes CASSQAPGSNSPLHF.

This clone was recorded only once. The genes are TRBV7-9 and TRBJ1-5, with 7 bases fitting TRBD1. The CDR3 is 15 residues long. Germline V gene data show CDR1 as SEHNR and CDR2 as FQNEAQ (reference sequence). J lost 2 bases, V lost 6 bases, and 7 bases had no gene match. CDR3 coding DNA: TGTGCCAGCAGTCCCGGGACAGCTGGCAATCAGCCCCAGCATTTT. Amino acids: CASSPGTAGNQPQHF.